Below, 15 T cell receptor beta chains from the same sample are listed, as sequenced in a study of blood T cell repertoires in COVID-19. TCRdb's copy holds only in-frame clones and misses some; the assay was immunoSEQ multiplex PCR. The table shows nearly 400,000 clones, with around 92% occurring only once. The sample taken for sequencing was PBMCs or T cells enriched from blood (not recorded which). These receptors were obtained from a woman aged 25 to 39 who had recovered from COVID-19.

The V call is TRBV2, the J call TRBJ1-6, with a weak D call TRBD1 (6 bases). Germline CDR1 SNHLY, CDR2 FYNNEI. This CDR3 region has 14 residues. V was shortened by 6 bases and J by 9 bases, with 15 bases between the two germline ends. This chain's CDR3 is CASRGGDPRSPLHF. CDR3 DNA sequence: TGTGCCAGCAGAGGGGGGGATCCTCGTTCACCCCTCCACTTT.

This chain uses TRBV7-3 with TRBJ2-2; 14 bases match TRBD2. The CDR3 runs 16 residues. Germline V gives CDR1 SGHTA, CDR2 FQGTGA. J was trimmed by 8 bases and V by 2 bases; bases with no gene match: 4. This CDR3 is CASSLEGLAGAGELFF. In DNA, the CDR3 is TGTGCCAGCAGCTTAGAGGGACTAGCGGGAGCGGGGGAGCTGTTTTTT.

The chain couples TRBV7-6 to TRBJ2-7; D remains ambiguous. Looked up from germline, CDR1 is SGHVS and CDR2 is FNYEAQ. There are 17 residues in the CDR3. The V and J ends lost 4 bases and 6 bases respectively, with 25 bases between them. The CDR3 loop reads CASSSSNFLVSLSEQYF. Written as DNA, the CDR3 is TGTGCCAGCAGCTCTTCCAACTTCCTAGTGTCGCTAAGCGAGCAGTACTTC.

V gene TRBV12-3 or TRBV12-4 combines with J gene TRBJ2-7; D possibly corresponds to TRBD2 (6 bases). The CDR3 covers 13 residues. Trimming shortened V by 4 bases and J by 6 bases, and 13 bases separated the two germline ends. As DNA, the CDR3 is TGTGCCAGCAGTTCCCCGATGGGGGGCGAGCAGTACTTC. Amino acids: CASSSPMGGEQYF.

The rearrangement joins TRBV11-2 to TRBJ2-3, with 13 bases matching TRBD2. Germline V gives CDR1 SGHAT, CDR2 FQNNGV. The CDR3 totals 16 residues. The J segment lost 6 bases and the V segment lost 1 base, leaving 4 bases of the junction unmatched. The CDR3 here is CASSLGLAGGPDTQYF. CDR3 in DNA: TGTGCCAGCAGCTTAGGACTAGCGGGAGGTCCTGATACGCAGTATTTT.

The V call is TRBV7-9, the J call TRBJ1-1, with a tentative D call TRBD1 (5 bases). CDR1 is SEHNR, CDR2 FQNEAQ, per germline (reference sequence). The germline V and J ends were trimmed by 5 bases and 2 bases, with 9 bases remaining between them. This CDR3 contains 13 residues. Here the CDR3 reads CASSRDRNTEAFF. As DNA, the CDR3 is TGTGCCAGCAGCAGAGACAGAAACACTGAAGCTTTCTTT.

This clone has ten or more counts. The same CDR3 can be traced to other DNA sequences in this sample. This chain connects TRBV4-3 to TRBJ1-2; D is uncertain. V was clipped by 1 base and J by 0 bases, with 9 bases between them. The CDR3 has 15 amino acids. Germline V CDR1 and CDR2: LGHNA, YSLEER. In DNA form, the CDR3 reads TGCGCCAGCAGCCAAGGAGTGCCGCCTAACTATGGCTACACCTTC. It is translated as CASSQGVPPNYGYTF.

The CDR3 sequence is CASSHLNTEAFF. The CDR3 region has the DNA TGTGCCAGCAGTCATTTGAACACTGAAGCTTTCTTT. This chain links TRBV28 with TRBJ1-1; D is ambiguous. The V gene's germline CDR1 is MDHEN and CDR2 SYDVKM. The CDR3 has 12 residues. The V end was cut by 5 bases, the J end by 0 bases, with 4 bases between.

The V call is TRBV5-4, the J call TRBJ2-2; 7 bases agree with TRBD1. Looked up from germline, CDR1 is SGHNT and CDR2 is YYREEE (reference sequence). This CDR3 has 15 amino acids. After removal of 1 base from V and 5 bases from J, the junction contained 5 bases not matched to a gene. The CDR3 sequence: CASSLTGAGTGELFF. DNA for the CDR3: TGTGCCAGCAGCTTGACAGGGGCAGGGACCGGGGAGCTGTTTTTT.

V and J are TRBV5-4 and TRBJ2-2, with D unresolved. This CDR3 comprises 11 residues. Trimming removed 3 bases at V and 7 bases at J, with 4 bases between. Germline V gene data show CDR1 as SGHNT and CDR2 as YYREEE (reference sequence). For the CDR3, the DNA is TGTGCCAGCAGCTGGAGCGGGGAGCTGTTTTTT. Protein product: CASSWSGELFF.

The J gene is TRBJ1-3, the V gene TRBV28, with a possible D match to TRBD1 (6 bases). Trimming took 5 bases from V and 0 from J, leaving 14 bases between them. This CDR3 is 16 amino acids long. Germline V gene data show CDR1 as MDHEN and CDR2 as SYDVKM. As DNA, the CDR3 is TGTGCCAGCAGTGCCCTCAGGGGACCCTCTGGAAACACCATATATTTT. It codes for CASSALRGPSGNTIYF.

The rearrangement links TRBV11-2 to TRBJ2-1, with 7 positions matching TRBD1. CDR3 length: 14 amino acids. The V gene end was trimmed by 4 bases and the J gene end by 9 bases; junction bases not matched to a gene: 9. The V gene's germline CDR1 is SGHAT and CDR2 FQNNGV. The CDR3 protein is CASSSGNRGSEQFF. CDR3 nucleotide sequence: TGTGCCAGCAGCTCGGGGAACAGGGGTAGTGAGCAGTTCTTC. Combining the CDR3 with reference TRBV11-2 and TRBJ2-1 gives the whole variable domain EAGVAQSPRYKIIEKRQSVAFWCNPISGHATLYWYQQILGQGPKLLIQFQNNGVVDDSQLPKDRFSAERLKGVDSTLKIQPAKLEDSAVYLCASSSGNRGSEQFFGPGTRLTVL.

V gene TRBV28 combines with J gene TRBJ1-4, with D possibly matching TRBD1 (5 bases). Germline CDR1 and CDR2: MDHEN and SYDVKM. The V end lost 1 base, the J end lost 6 bases, and 9 bases lay between the germline ends. This CDR3 contains 14 residues. This CDR3 is CASSLFDSDEKLFF. The CDR3 DNA is TGTGCCAGCAGTTTATTCGACAGCGATGAAAAACTGTTTTTT.

Concerning this clone: The sample carries other DNA sequences with the same CDR3. The chain carries TRBV30 and TRBJ1-3; no firm D call. CDR3 length equals 12 residues. With 5 bases removed from V and 1 base from J, the gap between germline ends came to 6 bases. Germline V CDR1 and CDR2: GTSNPN, SVGIG (reference sequence). CDR3 protein: CAWGQSGNTIYF. In DNA form, the CDR3 reads TGTGCCTGGGGTCAGTCTGGAAACACCATATATTTT.

This chain links TRBV5-1 with TRBJ2-7, with 12 bases that match TRBD2. The CDR3 sequence is 15 residues long. Germline lookup yields CDR1 SGHRS and CDR2 YFSETQ. V lost 0 bases, J lost 6 bases, and 4 bases stayed unmatched. The CDR3 nucleotides are TGCGCCAGCAGCTTGGGACTAGCGGGAGTGTTCGAGCAGTACTTC. The encoded protein is CASSLGLAGVFEQYF.